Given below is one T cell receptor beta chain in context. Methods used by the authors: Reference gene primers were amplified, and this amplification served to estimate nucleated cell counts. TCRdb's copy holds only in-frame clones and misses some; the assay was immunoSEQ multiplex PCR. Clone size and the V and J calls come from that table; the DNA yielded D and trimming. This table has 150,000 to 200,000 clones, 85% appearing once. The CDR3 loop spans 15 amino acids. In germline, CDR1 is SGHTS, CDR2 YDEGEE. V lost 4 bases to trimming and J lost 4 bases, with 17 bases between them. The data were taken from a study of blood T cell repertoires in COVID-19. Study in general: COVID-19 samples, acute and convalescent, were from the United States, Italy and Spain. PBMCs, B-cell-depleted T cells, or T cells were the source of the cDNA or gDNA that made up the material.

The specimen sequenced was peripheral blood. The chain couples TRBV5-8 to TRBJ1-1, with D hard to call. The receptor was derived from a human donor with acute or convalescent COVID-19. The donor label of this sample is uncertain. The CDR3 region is CASSLVLTSGTEAFF. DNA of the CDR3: TGTGCCAGCAGCCTGGTTCTTACGAGCGGCACTGAAGCTTTCTTT.